These T cell receptor beta chains were read from a single sample in a study of T cell responses to AZD1222 COVID-19 vaccine. TCRdb's table, derived via immunoSEQ multiplex PCR, lists solely in-frame clones and lacks some. Of roughly 140,000 clones listed, 75% to 95% are singletons. The material sequenced was peripheral blood, taken on day 0 of MenACWY control vaccination. The origin of the receptors is an adult in good health. The CDR3 runs from the conserved cysteine through the conserved F or W. Size values are once, few and many counts, or a class for expanded clones, and some rows have none.

clone size	V gene	J gene	CDR3 protein
once	TRBV15	TRBJ1-3	CATSMEAGVANTIYF
NA	TRBV4-1	TRBJ2-5	CASSQLGQQETQYF
NA	TRBV10-2	TRBJ1-4	CASSYYGTRDRKLFF
NA	TRBV5-1	TRBJ2-3	CASSLRGGGDTQYF
NA	TRBV11-2	TRBJ2-2	CASSRGLNTGELFF
NA	TRBV4-1	TRBJ1-1	CASSQGRQGTPARRVNTEAFF
few	TRBV7-8	TRBJ1-1	CASSRPSGAEAFF
NA	TRBV5-1	TRBJ2-1	CASSLGWANEQFF
NA	TRBV5-1	TRBJ1-3	CASSPTTLSGNTIYF
NA	TRBV6-6	TRBJ1-2	CASRGQGQADYTF
NA	TRBV7-8	TRBJ1-5	CASSLVQGYSNQPQHF
few	TRBV3-1/TRBV3-2	TRBJ1-1	CASSQYSTEAFF
NA	TRBV29-1	TRBJ2-1	CSVDKTAYNEQFF
NA	TRBV2	TRBJ1-1	CASRTGENTEAFF
NA	TRBV11-3	TRBJ1-1	CASSGRNTEAFF
NA	TRBV29-1	TRBJ2-7	CSVGQGRRQYF
once	TRBV25-1	TRBJ1-5	CASSSGTGRNQPQHF
once	TRBV19	TRBJ2-1	CASSTRGREQFF
NA	TRBV7-9	TRBJ2-5	CASSQDRRETQYF
NA	TRBV3-1/TRBV3-2	TRBJ1-3	CASSPGTGYSVGSGNTIYF
few	TRBV2	TRBJ1-5	CASSDGDSYYQPQHF
NA	TRBV9	TRBJ2-3	CASSVEGARTDTQYF
few	TRBV6-5	TRBJ2-1	CASSYTSGRSYNEQFF